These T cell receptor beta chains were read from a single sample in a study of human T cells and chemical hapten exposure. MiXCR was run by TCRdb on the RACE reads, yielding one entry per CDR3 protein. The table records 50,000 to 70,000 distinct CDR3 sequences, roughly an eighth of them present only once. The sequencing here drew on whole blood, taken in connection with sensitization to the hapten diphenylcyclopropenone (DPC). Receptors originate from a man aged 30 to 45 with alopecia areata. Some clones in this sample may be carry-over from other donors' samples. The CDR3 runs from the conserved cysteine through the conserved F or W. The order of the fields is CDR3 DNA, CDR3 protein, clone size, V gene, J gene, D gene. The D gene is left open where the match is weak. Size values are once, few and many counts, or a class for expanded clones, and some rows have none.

cdr3_nt: TGTGCCAGCTCACCACCGCGGGCAGGGGTCGAGCAGTACTTC; cdr3_aa: CASSPPRAGVEQYF; clone_size: many; v_call: TRBV18; j_call: TRBJ2-7; d_call: -
cdr3_nt: TGCAGCGTATACGGGACAGCCTTCGACTACCTCTATGGCTACACCTTC; cdr3_aa: CSVYGTAFDYLYGYTF; clone_size: medium-sized; v_call: TRBV29-1; j_call: TRBJ1-2; d_call: TRBD1
cdr3_nt: TGTGCCAGCTCTATCCAGCCCCCCGGGCGCGATTCACCCCTCCACTTT; cdr3_aa: CASSIQPPGRDSPLHF; clone_size: once; v_call: TRBV3-1; j_call: TRBJ1-6; d_call: -
cdr3_nt: TGCGCCAGCAGCCCGCTTTCGCGGGGGAACCGAGTGGCCAAAAACATTCAGTACTTC; cdr3_aa: CASSPLSRGNRVAKNIQYF; clone_size: many; v_call: TRBV5-1; j_call: TRBJ2-4; d_call: TRBD2
cdr3_nt: TGTGCCAGCACCATACCTGGCGGAAACACCATATATTTT; cdr3_aa: CASTIPGGNTIYF; clone_size: many; v_call: TRBV7-9; j_call: TRBJ1-3; d_call: -
cdr3_nt: TGCGCCAGCGGGAACAGGGGAGACACTGAAGCTTTCTTT; cdr3_aa: CASGNRGDTEAFF; clone_size: -; v_call: TRBV5-1; j_call: TRBJ1-1; d_call: TRBD1
cdr3_nt: TGTGCCAGCAGTGGGGGTAACTACAATGAGCAGTTCTTC; cdr3_aa: CASSGGNYNEQFF; clone_size: few; v_call: TRBV12-3/TRBV12-4; j_call: TRBJ2-1; d_call: -
cdr3_nt: TGCAGTGCTAGAGGTGTCCGCATAGATGTCGATGAGCAGTTCTTC; cdr3_aa: CSARGVRIDVDEQFF; clone_size: -; v_call: TRBV20-1; j_call: TRBJ2-1; d_call: -
cdr3_nt: TGTGCCAGCAGCCTCACTAGCGGGGCCTTGTTGGATACGCAGTATTTT; cdr3_aa: CASSLTSGALLDTQYF; clone_size: many; v_call: TRBV11-2; j_call: TRBJ2-3; d_call: TRBD2
cdr3_nt: TGCGCCAGCAGCTTGGCTATGGATAGCATGAACACTGAAGCTTTCTTT; cdr3_aa: CASSLAMDSMNTEAFF; clone_size: few; v_call: TRBV5-1; j_call: TRBJ1-1; d_call: -
cdr3_nt: TGTGCCAGCTCACCAGCCACAGGGGCTCAGCCCCAGCATTTT; cdr3_aa: CASSPATGAQPQHF; clone_size: many; v_call: TRBV18; j_call: TRBJ1-5; d_call: TRBD1
cdr3_nt: TGCGCCAGCAGCTTGGAAGCAGGGGGCTATGGCTACACCTTC; cdr3_aa: CASSLEAGGYGYTF; clone_size: few; v_call: TRBV5-1; j_call: TRBJ1-2; d_call: TRBD1
cdr3_nt: TGTGCCTACTCCAGGGGGGTGATCAATCAGCCCCAGCATTTT; cdr3_aa: CAYSRGVINQPQHF; clone_size: -; v_call: TRBV30; j_call: TRBJ1-5; d_call: TRBD1
cdr3_nt: TGTGCCAGCAGTTATACAGGGGGAGGGGATCAGCCCCAGCATTTT; cdr3_aa: CASSYTGGGDQPQHF; clone_size: few; v_call: TRBV12-3/TRBV12-4; j_call: TRBJ1-5; d_call: TRBD1
cdr3_nt: TGCGCCAGCAGCGGAGGGTCGGCACCCACCTACGAGCAGTACTTC; cdr3_aa: CASSGGSAPTYEQYF; clone_size: -; v_call: TRBV5-1; j_call: TRBJ2-7; d_call: -
cdr3_nt: TGTGCCAGCAGCTCGACGGACTATGGCTACACCTTC; cdr3_aa: CASSSTDYGYTF; clone_size: many; v_call: TRBV7-9; j_call: TRBJ1-2; d_call: -
cdr3_nt: TGTGCCAGCAGCCCTGGGACAGGAACTTATAATTCACCCCTCCACTTT; cdr3_aa: CASSPGTGTYNSPLHF; clone_size: -; v_call: TRBV7-9; j_call: TRBJ1-6; d_call: TRBD1
cdr3_nt: TGTGCCTGGAGTGTAAGGCAGGGGGCGGCAAACAATGAGCAGTTCTTC; cdr3_aa: CAWSVRQGAANNEQFF; clone_size: few; v_call: TRBV30; j_call: TRBJ2-1; d_call: TRBD1
cdr3_nt: TGTGCCAGCAGTTTAACGCGGGGCGAGCAGTACTTC; cdr3_aa: CASSLTRGEQYF; clone_size: -; v_call: TRBV12-3/TRBV12-4; j_call: TRBJ2-7; d_call: -
cdr3_nt: TGTGCCAGCAGCACCCGAGGGGGTGGGGAGCAGTACTTC; cdr3_aa: CASSTRGGGEQYF; clone_size: many; v_call: TRBV9; j_call: TRBJ2-7; d_call: -
cdr3_nt: TGTGCCAGCAGTGGACAGCTCTCTGGAAACACCATATATTTT; cdr3_aa: CASSGQLSGNTIYF; clone_size: many; v_call: TRBV2; j_call: TRBJ1-3; d_call: -
cdr3_nt: TGCGCCAGCAGACCCGAGACAGCCTCATCTAATTCACCCCTCCACTTT; cdr3_aa: CASRPETASSNSPLHF; clone_size: -; v_call: TRBV5-1; j_call: TRBJ1-6; d_call: -
cdr3_nt: TGTGCCAGCACTCTCGTGGGGCAAACTGACGAGGGCGAGCAGTACTTC; cdr3_aa: CASTLVGQTDEGEQYF; clone_size: few; v_call: TRBV28; j_call: TRBJ2-7; d_call: -
cdr3_nt: TGTGCCAGCAGCCCCACGGGGGGTTATCGTGGCTACACCTTC; cdr3_aa: CASSPTGGYRGYTF; clone_size: many; v_call: TRBV14; j_call: TRBJ1-2; d_call: -
cdr3_nt: TGTGCCAGCAGGACCGGGGACAGCTGGGACACCGGGGAGCTGTTTTTT; cdr3_aa: CASRTGDSWDTGELFF; clone_size: few; v_call: TRBV28; j_call: TRBJ2-2; d_call: TRBD1
cdr3_nt: TGTGCCAGCAGCCCCGGACAGGGAGGATCACCCCTCCACTTT; cdr3_aa: CASSPGQGGSPLHF; clone_size: few; v_call: TRBV28; j_call: TRBJ1-6; d_call: TRBD1
cdr3_nt: TGTGCCAGCAGCCCGGGGGAGGTAGAGACCCAGTACTTC; cdr3_aa: CASSPGEVETQYF; clone_size: few; v_call: TRBV11-2; j_call: TRBJ2-5; d_call: -
cdr3_nt: TGCGCCAGCAGCGCCACAGGGGACACTGAAGCTTTCTTT; cdr3_aa: CASSATGDTEAFF; clone_size: few; v_call: TRBV5-1; j_call: TRBJ1-1; d_call: TRBD1
cdr3_nt: TGTGCCAGCTCACCCAGGGGTCAAAAAGAGACCCAGTACTTC; cdr3_aa: CASSPRGQKETQYF; clone_size: few; v_call: TRBV18; j_call: TRBJ2-5; d_call: -
cdr3_nt: TGTGCCAGCAGCCTAGTTCGCGGGAGCGGCCCCTACAATGAGCAGTTCTTC; cdr3_aa: CASSLVRGSGPYNEQFF; clone_size: -; v_call: TRBV11-2; j_call: TRBJ2-1; d_call: TRBD2
cdr3_nt: TGTGCCAGCTCACCACAGGGGTACTCCTACAATGAGCAGTTCTTC; cdr3_aa: CASSPQGYSYNEQFF; clone_size: -; v_call: TRBV18; j_call: TRBJ2-1; d_call: -
cdr3_nt: TGCGCCAGCAGCCAACACCCCCCGACAGACCTCAATCAGCCCCAGCATTTT; cdr3_aa: CASSQHPPTDLNQPQHF; clone_size: -; v_call: TRBV4-1; j_call: TRBJ1-5; d_call: -
cdr3_nt: TGTGCCAGCAGTGAGACAGGCTGGACCCAGTACTTC; cdr3_aa: CASSETGWTQYF; clone_size: many; v_call: TRBV6-1; j_call: TRBJ2-5; d_call: -
cdr3_nt: TGTGCCAGCAGTTTAATGCAGATAGACTACAATGAGCAGTTCTTC; cdr3_aa: CASSLMQIDYNEQFF; clone_size: many; v_call: TRBV6-2/TRBV6-3; j_call: TRBJ2-1; d_call: -
cdr3_nt: TGTGCCACCAGCAGAGATGGGCACATTCAAGAGACCCAGTACTTC; cdr3_aa: CATSRDGHIQETQYF; clone_size: -; v_call: TRBV15; j_call: TRBJ2-5; d_call: -
cdr3_nt: TGCAGTGCCCAGTCGGGCTCCTACAATGAGCAGTTCTTC; cdr3_aa: CSAQSGSYNEQFF; clone_size: many; v_call: TRBV20-1; j_call: TRBJ2-1; d_call: -
cdr3_nt: TGTGCCAGCAGTTTCGGATCGGGAAAGCAGCCCCAGCATTTT; cdr3_aa: CASSFGSGKQPQHF; clone_size: many; v_call: TRBV12-3/TRBV12-4; j_call: TRBJ1-5; d_call: -
cdr3_nt: TGTGCCAGCAGAGGGAACAGGGAGGGTCTTGAGTGGACCTTC; cdr3_aa: CASRGNREGLEWTF; clone_size: many; v_call: TRBV6-1; j_call: TRBJ1-2; d_call: -
cdr3_nt: TGTGCCAGTAGCCCGGGGACAGGGTTGACATATGGCTACACCTTC; cdr3_aa: CASSPGTGLTYGYTF; clone_size: few; v_call: TRBV11-1; j_call: TRBJ1-2; d_call: TRBD1
cdr3_nt: TGTGCCAGCAGTAACGGGGCCTTC; cdr3_aa: CASSNGAF; clone_size: few; v_call: TRBV5-5; j_call: TRBJ1-2; d_call: -
cdr3_nt: TGTGCCAGCAGTTTTGAGCTAGCGGGGGGAGACACAGATACGCAGTATTTT; cdr3_aa: CASSFELAGGDTDTQYF; clone_size: many; v_call: TRBV28; j_call: TRBJ2-3; d_call: TRBD2
cdr3_nt: TGTGCCAGCAGCTTGCGGACAGGGGGAGGCAACTATGGCTACACCTTC; cdr3_aa: CASSLRTGGGNYGYTF; clone_size: many; v_call: TRBV7-6; j_call: TRBJ1-2; d_call: TRBD1
cdr3_nt: TGTGCCAGCAGTTCGGGAGGTTATGGCTACACCTTC; cdr3_aa: CASSSGGYGYTF; clone_size: many; v_call: TRBV12-3/TRBV12-4; j_call: TRBJ1-2; d_call: -
cdr3_nt: TGTGCCAGCAGCCCCAGGGGCGGGGGGGTGTTAAATGAGCAGTTCTTC; cdr3_aa: CASSPRGGGVLNEQFF; clone_size: -; v_call: TRBV7-2; j_call: TRBJ2-1; d_call: TRBD2
cdr3_nt: TGCGCCAGCAGCCTGGGACAGGGGGTTCAGCCCCAGCATTTT; cdr3_aa: CASSLGQGVQPQHF; clone_size: many; v_call: TRBV5-1; j_call: TRBJ1-5; d_call: TRBD1
cdr3_nt: TGTGCCAGCAGCCAAGCGGGGGGGATGAACACTGAAGCTTTCTTT; cdr3_aa: CASSQAGGMNTEAFF; clone_size: few; v_call: TRBV6-6; j_call: TRBJ1-1; d_call: -
cdr3_nt: TGCGCCAGCAGCTCGCAGACCGGGACGGATGGCTACACCTTC; cdr3_aa: CASSSQTGTDGYTF; clone_size: many; v_call: TRBV5-1; j_call: TRBJ1-2; d_call: -
cdr3_nt: TGCGCCAGCAGCTCTGACAGGGCGGCCACTGAAGCTTTCTTT; cdr3_aa: CASSSDRAATEAFF; clone_size: few; v_call: TRBV5-1; j_call: TRBJ1-1; d_call: TRBD1
cdr3_nt: TGCAGTGCCCCGAGGGGTGATGAAAAACTGTTTTTT; cdr3_aa: CSAPRGDEKLFF; clone_size: -; v_call: TRBV20-1; j_call: TRBJ1-4; d_call: -
cdr3_nt: TGTGCCATCAGTGAAACGGGACAGGGTGGGTACGAGCAGTACTTC; cdr3_aa: CAISETGQGGYEQYF; clone_size: -; v_call: TRBV10-3; j_call: TRBJ2-7; d_call: TRBD1
cdr3_nt: TGTGCCACCCTAGGGAGGGGGAACACCGGGGAGCTGTTTTTT; cdr3_aa: CATLGRGNTGELFF; clone_size: -; v_call: TRBV3-1; j_call: TRBJ2-2; d_call: TRBD2
cdr3_nt: TGTGCCAGCACCCCTGTCCGTTCGGCCTACAATGAGCAGTTCTTC; cdr3_aa: CASTPVRSAYNEQFF; clone_size: few; v_call: TRBV6-2/TRBV6-3; j_call: TRBJ2-1; d_call: -
cdr3_nt: TGCAGCGTTACAGGGGAGGGCAATCAGCCCCAGCATTTT; cdr3_aa: CSVTGEGNQPQHF; clone_size: -; v_call: TRBV29-1; j_call: TRBJ1-5; d_call: TRBD1
cdr3_nt: TGTGCCACCAGCAGAATTCCCACCTACGAGCAGTACTTC; cdr3_aa: CATSRIPTYEQYF; clone_size: many; v_call: TRBV15; j_call: TRBJ2-7; d_call: -
cdr3_nt: TGTGCCAGCAGTCCCCAGGGGGGGGAGGTCGAGCAGTACTTC; cdr3_aa: CASSPQGGEVEQYF; clone_size: many; v_call: TRBV6-6; j_call: TRBJ2-7; d_call: -
cdr3_nt: TGCAGCGTTCTCCCGGCAGGCCTGGAAAAGCAGTACTTC; cdr3_aa: CSVLPAGLEKQYF; clone_size: -; v_call: TRBV29-1; j_call: TRBJ2-7; d_call: -